This passage covers 2 T cell receptor beta chains from one sample sequenced in a study of CD8+ T cells in alopecia areata (dated by TCRdb to 2017 to 2018). From alopecia areata patients, peripheral blood was collected along with lesional scalp punch biopsies. Library preparation was by the immunoSEQ multiplex PCR assay. RNA was extracted from all samples and reverse transcribed into cDNA as template for TCR sequencing. In its TCRdb copy, this immuneACCESS table keeps in-frame sequences only and misses some clones. Where compared with another copy, unresolved V genes explain less than half of these, and the others have no known cause. For this sample the table gives over 10,000 clones, of which over 60% were detected only once. The ten largest clones represent about 14% of the sample. Input material: skin. Every receptor here comes from a human donor with alopecia areata.

The DNA for the CDR3 is TGTGCCAGCAGCAGACAGTTCTCTGGAAACACCATATATTTT. It codes for CASSRQFSGNTIYF. The chain has TRBV7-9 and TRBJ1-3; D may be TRBD1 (5 bases). Trimming stripped 5 bases from V and 0 bases from J, with 8 bases between. Germline CDR1 reads SEHNR; CDR2 reads FQNEAQ (reference sequence). The CDR3 runs to 14 residues.

The sample holds a few counts of this clone. The gene calls are TRBV27 and TRBJ2-5, with D unresolved. Trimming cost V 5 bases and J 0 bases, with 10 bases left between them. The CDR3 is made up of 14 amino acids. Per germline, CDR1 MNHEY and CDR2 SMNVEV (reference sequence). The CDR3 protein is CASSPVYYQETQYF. In DNA form, the CDR3 reads TGTGCCAGCAGTCCCGTTTACTACCAAGAGACCCAGTACTTC.